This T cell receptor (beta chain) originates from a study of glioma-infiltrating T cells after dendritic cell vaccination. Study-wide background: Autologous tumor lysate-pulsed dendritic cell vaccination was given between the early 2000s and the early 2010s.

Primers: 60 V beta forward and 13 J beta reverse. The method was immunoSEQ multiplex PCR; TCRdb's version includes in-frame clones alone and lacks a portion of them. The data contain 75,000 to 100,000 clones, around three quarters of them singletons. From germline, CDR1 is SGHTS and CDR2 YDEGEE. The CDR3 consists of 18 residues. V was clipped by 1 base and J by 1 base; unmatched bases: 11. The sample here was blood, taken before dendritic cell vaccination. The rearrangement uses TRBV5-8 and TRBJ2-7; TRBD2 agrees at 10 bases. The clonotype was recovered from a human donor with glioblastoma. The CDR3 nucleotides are TGTGCCAGCAGCTTGAGGCCTAGCGGGAGTATCGTTTCCTACGAGCAGTACTTC. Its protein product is CASSLRPSGSIVSYEQYF.